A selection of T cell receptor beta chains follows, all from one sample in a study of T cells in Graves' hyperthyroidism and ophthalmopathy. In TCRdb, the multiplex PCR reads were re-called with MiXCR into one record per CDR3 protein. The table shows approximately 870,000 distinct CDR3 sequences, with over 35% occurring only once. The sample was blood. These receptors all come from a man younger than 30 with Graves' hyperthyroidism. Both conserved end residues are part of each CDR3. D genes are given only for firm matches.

CASSDRNQPQHF | 12 | TRBJ1-5 | . | TRBV19
CASSLRRDNTEAFF | 14 | TRBJ1-1 | . | TRBV25-1
CSVGGSGILLSTDTQYF | 17 | TRBJ2-3 | . | TRBV29-1
CSAYPPGQGHYEQYF | 15 | TRBJ2-7 | TRBD1 | TRBV20-1
CSVLTSGMLYEQYF | 14 | TRBJ2-7 | TRBD2 | TRBV29-1
CATSDFGQLEQFF | 13 | TRBJ2-1 | . | TRBV24-1
CASSVDRQYPIWNGYTF | 17 | TRBJ1-2 | . | TRBV2
CASSNGNYEQYF | 12 | TRBJ2-7 | . | TRBV7-9
CSARDRDRGPPEKLFF | 16 | TRBJ1-4 | TRBD1 | TRBV20-1
CASSELRQGSYNSPLHF | 17 | TRBJ1-6 | TRBD1 | TRBV2
CASQAGLTNYEQYF | 14 | TRBJ2-7 | TRBD2 | TRBV5-1
CASSLAGTAGETQYF | 15 | TRBJ2-5 | . | TRBV5-1
CSAHPPGLASYEQYF | 15 | TRBJ2-7 | TRBD2 | TRBV20-1
CATTGHLDTEAFF | 13 | TRBJ1-1 | . | TRBV10-3
CSAYRGLNTEAFF | 13 | TRBJ1-1 | TRBD1 | TRBV20-1
CAGGSGWGNTEAFF | 14 | TRBJ1-1 | . | TRBV2
CASRASRAGQPQHF | 14 | TRBJ1-5 | . | TRBV12-3/TRBV12-4
CASSLPTPGGTGELFF | 16 | TRBJ2-2 | TRBD1 | TRBV7-6
CASSLAWGSNYGYTF | 15 | TRBJ1-2 | . | TRBV5-4
CASIPDRGGYTF | 12 | TRBJ1-2 | TRBD1 | TRBV2
CATSRDHQGNAEAFF | 15 | TRBJ1-1 | . | TRBV15
CASSQIGGLGARETQYF | 17 | TRBJ2-5 | TRBD2 | TRBV4-1
CASSFGVNQPQHF | 13 | TRBJ1-5 | . | TRBV7-9
CASSQEPGLSGNTIYF | 16 | TRBJ1-3 | . | TRBV7-2
CATPTAGRSATNEKLFF | 17 | TRBJ1-4 | . | TRBV7-9
CATSSRGFGEKLFF | 14 | TRBJ1-4 | TRBD1 | TRBV15
CASPVDGTAGNQPQHF | 16 | TRBJ1-5 | . | TRBV5-1
CASMGTGDTEAFF | 13 | TRBJ1-1 | . | TRBV10-1
CSVARGPDTEAFF | 13 | TRBJ1-1 | TRBD1 | TRBV29-1
CASSLPGGPWEQYF | 14 | TRBJ2-7 | TRBD2 | TRBV7-2
CAGSQNTGELFF | 12 | TRBJ2-2 | . | TRBV2
CASSHLDRDYEQYF | 14 | TRBJ2-7 | TRBD1 | TRBV9